What follows describes a single TCR beta chain. A second PCR, run for 7 to 11 cycles, used a sample-barcoded 5' primer plus a J-beta primer mix. One entry per CDR3 protein results from TCRdb running MiXCR on the 5' RACE reads. The data hold some 710,000 distinct CDR3 sequences, with 20% to 25% observed a single time. Trimming cost V 1 base and J 9 bases, with 19 bases left between them. The CDR3 runs 16 residues. The germline V gene encodes CDR1 GTSNPN and CDR2 SVGIG (reference sequence). This entry belongs to a study of blood T cells in healthy people across ages. The clonotype originates from a man between 65 and 80 years old in good health. The chain links TRBV30 to TRBJ1-6, with D possibly matching TRBD1 (5 bases). Material: blood. CDR3 loop: CAWSALDSSSSSPLHF. CDR3 DNA sequence: TGTGCCTGGAGTGCCTTAGACAGCTCATCCAGTTCACCCCTCCACTTT.